Reported below is one T cell receptor (beta chain). Antigen unknown. The V and J ends lost 6 bases and 5 bases, in that order; junction bases with no gene match: 13. This CDR3 contains 15 residues. Germline V gene lookup returns CDR1 SNHLY and CDR2 FYNNEI. The data originate from a study of cytomegalovirus exposure and HLA in healthy donors. The PCR was carried out with 60 Vbeta primers and 13 Jbeta primers. Only in-frame clones appear in the TCRdb table, and some are missing; sequencing was by immunoSEQ multiplex PCR. The repertoire holds about 120,000 clones, with around 77% as singletons. All the people who gave samples were healthy bone marrow donors. Findings of the study overall: Reports indicate that TCR beta sequences accurately predicted the HLA-A and HLA-B alleles of most subjects. When a later analysis was performed, an Asian-associated ancestry cluster reportedly had fewer N-insertions than the roughly 670-donor mean. Researchers had no immune exposure information except CMV serostatus available.

The receptor was derived from a middle-aged man in good health and CMV-seropositive. The specimen was PBMCs. This chain joins TRBV2 and TRBJ2-7; 7 nucleotides align to TRBD1. The CDR3, as DNA: TGTGCCAGCAGGACCAGAGGGGGCTTAGAGAACGAGCAGTACTTC. As protein: CASRTRGGLENEQYF.